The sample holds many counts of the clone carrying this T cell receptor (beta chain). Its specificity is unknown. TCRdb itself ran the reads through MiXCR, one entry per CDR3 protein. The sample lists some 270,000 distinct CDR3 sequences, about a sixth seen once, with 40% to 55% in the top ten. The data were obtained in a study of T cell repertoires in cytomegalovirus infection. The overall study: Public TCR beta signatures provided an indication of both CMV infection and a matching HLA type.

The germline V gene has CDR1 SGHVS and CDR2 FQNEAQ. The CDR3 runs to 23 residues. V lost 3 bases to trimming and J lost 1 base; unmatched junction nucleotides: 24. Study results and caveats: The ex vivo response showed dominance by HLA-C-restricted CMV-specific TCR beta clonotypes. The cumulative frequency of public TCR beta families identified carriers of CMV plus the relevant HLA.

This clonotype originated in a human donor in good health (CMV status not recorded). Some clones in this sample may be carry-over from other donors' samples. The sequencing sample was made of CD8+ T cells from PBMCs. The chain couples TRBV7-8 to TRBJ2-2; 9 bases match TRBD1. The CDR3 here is CASSFPDTGTGINGVRNTGELFF. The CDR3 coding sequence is TGTGCCAGCAGCTTTCCCGATACCGGGACAGGGATTAATGGCGTAAGGAACACCGGGGAGCTGTTTTTT.